The T cell receptor (beta chain) described here comes from a study of blood T cell repertoires in COVID-19. Details on this clone: Germline and junction disagree at one end, which may indicate a read error.

In the original analysis: For nucleated cells, counts were estimated from reference gene primer amplification. Method: immunoSEQ multiplex PCR; TCRdb's copy keeps in-frame clones and lacks some. D and trimming come from the DNA, and the V and J calls and clone size come from that table. The sample consists of roughly 130,000 clones, approximately 89% of them appearing once. Germline-derived CDR1 and CDR2 are LNHDA and SQIVND (reference sequence). The CDR3 runs to 18 residues. This sequence joins TRBV19 and TRBJ2-6; 7 bases agree with TRBD1. The receptor's source is a woman aged 60-75 years with acute or convalescent COVID-19. The specimen sequenced was peripheral blood. The CDR3 protein is CAGSTRWTGVSGANVLTF. The CDR3 DNA reads as TGTGCCGGTAGTACCCGCTGGACAGGAGTCTCTGGGGCCAACGTCCTGACTTTC.